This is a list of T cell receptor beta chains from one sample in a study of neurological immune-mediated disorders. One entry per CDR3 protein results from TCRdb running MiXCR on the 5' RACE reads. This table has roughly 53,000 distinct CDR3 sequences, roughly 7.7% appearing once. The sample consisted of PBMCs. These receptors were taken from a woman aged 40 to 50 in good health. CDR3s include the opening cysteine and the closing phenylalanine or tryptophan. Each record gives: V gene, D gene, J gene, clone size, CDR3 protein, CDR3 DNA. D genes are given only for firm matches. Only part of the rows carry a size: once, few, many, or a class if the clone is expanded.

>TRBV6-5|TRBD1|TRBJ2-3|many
CASSPHTGATDTQYF
TGTGCCAGCAGTCCCCACACAGGGGCCACAGATACGCAGTATTTT
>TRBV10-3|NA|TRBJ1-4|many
CAISGDENEKLFF
TGTGCCATCAGTGGGGACGAGAATGAAAAACTGTTTTTT
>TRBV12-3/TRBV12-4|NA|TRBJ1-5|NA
CSSSIGHADNRPQHF
TGTTCCAGCAGTATAGGACACGCGGACAATCGGCCCCAGCATTTT
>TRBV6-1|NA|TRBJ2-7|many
CASSEAFTEQYF
TGTGCCAGCAGTGAAGCTTTTACCGAGCAGTACTTC
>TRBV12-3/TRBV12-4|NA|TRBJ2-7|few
CASSRAGSSYEQYF
TGTGCCAGCAGTCGAGCAGGGAGCTCCTACGAGCAGTACTTC
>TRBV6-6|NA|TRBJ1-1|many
CASSYGRGYTEAFF
TGTGCCAGCAGTTATGGGCGGGGGTACACTGAAGCTTTCTTT
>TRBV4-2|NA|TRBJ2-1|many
CASSPKGGGWYNEQFF
TGTGCCAGCAGCCCGAAGGGAGGGGGGTGGTACAATGAGCAGTTCTTC
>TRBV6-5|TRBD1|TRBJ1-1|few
CASSHEINRGTEAFF
TGTGCCAGCAGTCACGAAATTAACAGGGGCACTGAAGCTTTCTTT
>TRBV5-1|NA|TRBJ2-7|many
CASSPIRDYEQYF
TGCGCCAGCAGCCCAATCCGGGACTACGAGCAGTACTTC
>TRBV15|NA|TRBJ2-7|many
CATSRGSTTGPYEQYF
TGTGCCACCAGCAGAGGCTCGACTACAGGACCCTACGAGCAGTACTTC
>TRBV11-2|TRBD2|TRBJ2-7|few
CASRTTGTSGGPLGSYEQYF
TGTGCCAGCAGGACCACCGGGACTAGCGGGGGGCCATTGGGCTCCTACGAGCAGTACTTC
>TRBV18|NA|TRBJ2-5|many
CASSPDDKTQYF
TGTGCCAGCTCACCTGATGATAAGACCCAGTACTTC
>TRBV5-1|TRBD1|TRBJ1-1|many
CASSLSPGTANTEAFF
TGCGCCAGCAGCTTGTCCCCGGGGACAGCGAACACTGAAGCTTTCTTT
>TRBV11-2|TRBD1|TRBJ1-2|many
CASSLASGQESSYGYTF
TGTGCCAGCAGCTTAGCTTCGGGACAGGAGAGCTCCTATGGCTACACCTTC
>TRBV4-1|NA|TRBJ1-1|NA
CASSQWDGLNTEAFF
TGCGCCAGCAGCCAATGGGACGGCCTGAACACTGAAGCTTTCTTT
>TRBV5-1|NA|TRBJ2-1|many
CASSPGTWNNEQFF
TGCGCCAGCAGCCCGGGAACCTGGAACAATGAGCAGTTCTTC
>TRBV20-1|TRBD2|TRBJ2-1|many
CSASGGAPYNEQFF
TGCAGTGCTAGCGGGGGGGCTCCCTACAATGAGCAGTTCTTC
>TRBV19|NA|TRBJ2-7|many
CASSPLKPPYEQYF
TGTGCCAGTAGTCCTCTCAAGCCCCCCTACGAGCAGTACTTC
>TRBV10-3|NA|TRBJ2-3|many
CAISVPPSTDTQYF
TGTGCCATCAGTGTGCCTCCCAGCACAGATACGCAGTATTTT
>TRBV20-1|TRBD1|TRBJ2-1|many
CSAGTGSNEQFF
TGCAGTGCTGGGACAGGGTCGAATGAGCAGTTCTTC
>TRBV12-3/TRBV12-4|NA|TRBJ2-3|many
CASGPGADTQYF
TGTGCCAGCGGACCTGGGGCAGATACGCAGTATTTT
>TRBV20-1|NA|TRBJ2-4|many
CSAAIGMKGYF
TGCAGTGCTGCCATTGGAATGAAGGGGTACTTC
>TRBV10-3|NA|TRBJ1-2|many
CAIRSGSYGYTF
TGTGCCATCAGGTCGGGCTCCTATGGCTACACCTTC
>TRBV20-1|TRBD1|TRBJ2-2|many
CSARTGTGLTGELFF
TGCAGTGCGCGGACCGGGACAGGGCTCACCGGGGAGCTGTTTTTT
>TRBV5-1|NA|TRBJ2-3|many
CASNLMGLRDTDTQYF
TGCGCCAGCAACCTGATGGGACTGCGCGACACAGATACGCAGTATTTT
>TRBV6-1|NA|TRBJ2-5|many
CASSEARREEETQYF
TGTGCCAGCAGTGAAGCGCGCAGGGAAGAAGAGACCCAGTACTTC
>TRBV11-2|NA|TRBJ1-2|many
CASSLPGYGYTF
TGTGCCAGCAGCTTACCGGGGTATGGCTACACCTTC
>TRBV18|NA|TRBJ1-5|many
CASSPEGGNQPQHF
TGTGCCAGCTCACCAGAAGGAGGCAATCAGCCCCAGCATTTT
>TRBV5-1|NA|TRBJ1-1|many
CASSLRRGEYTEAFF
TGCGCCAGCAGCTTGAGACGGGGCGAGTACACTGAAGCTTTCTTT
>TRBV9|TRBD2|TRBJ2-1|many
CASSVASGNANEQFF
TGTGCCAGCAGCGTAGCGAGCGGGAACGCAAATGAGCAGTTCTTC
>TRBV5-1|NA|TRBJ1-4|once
CVSSLEATNEKLFF
TGCGTCAGCAGCTTAGAGGCAACTAATGAAAAGCTGTTTTTT
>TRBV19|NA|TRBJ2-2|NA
CASSLRGSTGELFF
TGTGCCAGTAGCCTTAGGGGGAGCACCGGGGAGCTGTTTTTT
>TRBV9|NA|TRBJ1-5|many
CASSEGTSGQPQHF
TGTGCCAGCAGTGAGGGGACCTCGGGTCAGCCCCAGCATTTT
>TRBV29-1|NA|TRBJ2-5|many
CSVVLPAETQYF
TGCAGCGTCGTACTACCCGCGGAGACCCAGTACTTC
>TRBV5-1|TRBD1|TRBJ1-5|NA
CASSGGQAGQPQHF
TGCGCCAGCAGCGGGGGACAGGCTGGTCAGCCCCAGCATTTT
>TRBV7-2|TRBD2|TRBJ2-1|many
CASSPRILANNEQFF
TGTGCCAGCAGCCCACGAATACTAGCGAACAATGAGCAGTTCTTC
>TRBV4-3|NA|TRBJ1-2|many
CASSQEKDVLIYGYTF
TGCGCCAGCAGCCAAGAAAAAGACGTCCTTATCTATGGCTACACCTTC
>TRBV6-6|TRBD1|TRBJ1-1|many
CASSYERGRNTEAFF
TGTGCCAGCAGTTACGAGAGGGGGCGAAACACTGAAGCTTTCTTT
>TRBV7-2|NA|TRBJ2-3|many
CASSSPGTYLTDTQYF
TGTGCCAGCAGCTCGCCCGGGACTTACCTCACAGATACGCAGTATTTT
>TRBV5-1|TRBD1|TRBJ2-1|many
CASSQYRGSYNEQFF
TGCGCCAGCAGCCAGTACAGGGGCTCCTACAATGAGCAGTTCTTC
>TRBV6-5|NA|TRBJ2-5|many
CASSLQWSRETQYF
TGTGCCAGCAGTCTGCAGTGGAGTAGAGAGACCCAGTACTTC
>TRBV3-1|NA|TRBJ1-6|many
CASSQDGDSPLHF
TGTGCCAGCAGCCAAGACGGGGATTCACCCCTCCACTTT
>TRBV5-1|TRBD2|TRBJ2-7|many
CASSLGRGVYEQYF
TGCGCCAGCAGCTTGGGGCGGGGGGTCTACGAGCAGTACTTC
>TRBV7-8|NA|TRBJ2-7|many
CASSTGSSAYEQYF
TGTGCCAGCAGCACAGGAAGCTCAGCCTACGAGCAGTACTTC
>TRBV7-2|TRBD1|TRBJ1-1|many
CASRLDRVNTEAFF
TGTGCCAGCAGACTAGACAGGGTGAACACTGAAGCTTTCTTT
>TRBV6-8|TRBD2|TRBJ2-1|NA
CASSRGGYEQFF
TGTGCCAGCAGTCGCGGGGGGTATGAGCAGTTCTTC
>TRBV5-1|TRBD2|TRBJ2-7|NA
CASRLGRTSGSYEQYF
TGCGCCAGCAGACTTGGCCGGACTAGCGGGAGCTACGAGCAGTACTTC
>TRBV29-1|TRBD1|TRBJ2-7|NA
CSVARGQGPYEQYF
TGCAGCGTAGCTCGGGGACAGGGTCCCTACGAGCAGTACTTC
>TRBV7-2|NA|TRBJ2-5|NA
CASSPRGPRLEETQYF
TGTGCCAGCAGCCCCCGTGGACCCAGACTGGAGGAGACCCAGTACTTC
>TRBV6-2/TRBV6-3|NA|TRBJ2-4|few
CASSYDFETFNLQYF
TGTGCCAGCAGCTACGATTTCGAGACTTTCAATCTTCAGTACTTC
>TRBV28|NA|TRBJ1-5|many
CASSLYRGKGEPQHF
TGTGCCAGCAGTTTATATCGCGGAAAAGGTGAGCCCCAGCATTTT
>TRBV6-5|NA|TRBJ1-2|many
CASSYIVGSYTF
TGTGCCAGCAGTTATATCGTCGGGAGCTACACCTTC
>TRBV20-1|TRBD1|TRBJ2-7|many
CSASVTGGGEQYF
TGCAGTGCTAGTGTTACAGGGGGCGGCGAGCAGTACTTC
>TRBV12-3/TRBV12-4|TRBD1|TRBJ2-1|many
CASSPFRGSYNEQFF
TGTGCCAGCAGTCCCTTCAGGGGGTCCTACAATGAGCAGTTCTTC
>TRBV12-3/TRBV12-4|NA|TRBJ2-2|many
CASSLSWGPERGELFF
TGTGCCAGCAGTTTATCTTGGGGGCCAGAGCGGGGGGAGCTGTTTTTT
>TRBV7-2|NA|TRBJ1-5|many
CASSLVGNSNQPQHF
TGTGCCAGCAGCTTAGTTGGAAATAGCAATCAGCCCCAGCATTTT
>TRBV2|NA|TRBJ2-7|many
CASCDRPIYEQYF
TGTGCCAGCTGCGACCGACCGATCTACGAGCAGTACTTC
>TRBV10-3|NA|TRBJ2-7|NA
CVISGGYEQYF
TGTGTCATCAGTGGGGGTTACGAGCAGTACTTC
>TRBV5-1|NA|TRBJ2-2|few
CASSPLQVTGELFF
TGCGCCAGCAGCCCCTTACAGGTCACCGGGGAGCTGTTTTTT
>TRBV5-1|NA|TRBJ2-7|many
CASSLQGPYEQYF
TGCGCCAGCAGCTTACAGGGTCCCTACGAGCAGTACTTC